The T cell receptor (beta chain) under discussion was sequenced for a study of blood T cell repertoires in COVID-19. Libraries were prepared by immunoSEQ multiplex PCR; TCRdb keeps only in-frame clonotypes and omits some of them. The sample holds tens of thousands of clones, roughly nine tenths seen once. V was pared by 5 bases and J by 4 bases, with 9 bases between. This CDR3 has 13 amino acids. Looked up from germline, CDR1 is SGHAT and CDR2 is FQNNGV. The chain has TRBV11-2 and TRBJ1-3; unclear D gene. This receptor was identified in a woman aged 55-69 years with active or convalescent COVID-19. Sample: peripheral blood. This CDR3 reads CASSPTPGNTIYF. The CDR3 nucleotides read TGTGCCAGCAGCCCTACCCCGGGAAACACCATATATTTT.